Sequencing of this TCR beta chain was carried out in a study of blood T cells in healthy people across ages. After removal of 5 bases from V and 6 bases from J, the junction contained 18 bases not matched to a gene. Germline V gene data show CDR1 as MRHNA and CDR2 as SNTAGT. The CDR3 has 18 residues. Using a J-beta primer mix together with a sample-barcoded 5' primer, a second PCR was run for about 6 to 11 cycles. A tag from a template-switch adaptor with 12 random nucleotides marked each cDNA molecule. TCRdb itself ran the 5' RACE reads through MiXCR, one entry per CDR3 protein. The sample has some 900,000 distinct CDR3 sequences; 29% are singletons.

This receptor was taken from a woman of 80 years or more in good health. Sample: blood. This sequence joins TRBV6-4 and TRBJ2-1, with TRBD2 identical over 8 bases. The CDR3 DNA sequence: TGTGCCAGCAGTCCCCAAGCGGGGGCCTTTTCATCCACCAATGAGCAGTTCTTC. Translating it yields CASSPQAGAFSSTNEQFF.